This T cell receptor beta chain was captured by sequencing in a study of cytomegalovirus exposure and HLA in healthy donors. V trimming: 4 bases; J trimming: 2 bases; junction bases outside the gene matches: 11. The CDR3 is made up of 17 amino acids. Germline V lookup: CDR1 SGHRS, CDR2 YFSETQ. It was with 60 Vbeta and 13 Jbeta primers that the PCR ran. The assay was immunoSEQ multiplex PCR, and TCRdb's table has in-frame clones only and misses some. The data show approximately 140,000 clones, with over 60% seen just once and over 6.5% held by the top ten. The rearrangement links TRBV5-1 to TRBJ1-1; the match to TRBD1 covers 10 bases. This sequence originates from a man aged 35 to 55 in good health and CMV-seropositive. Sequencing was performed on PBMCs. CDR3 residues: CASSRQGATRGNTEAFF. In DNA, the CDR3 is TGCGCCAGCAGCCGACAGGGGGCGACTAGGGGAAACACTGAAGCTTTCTTT.